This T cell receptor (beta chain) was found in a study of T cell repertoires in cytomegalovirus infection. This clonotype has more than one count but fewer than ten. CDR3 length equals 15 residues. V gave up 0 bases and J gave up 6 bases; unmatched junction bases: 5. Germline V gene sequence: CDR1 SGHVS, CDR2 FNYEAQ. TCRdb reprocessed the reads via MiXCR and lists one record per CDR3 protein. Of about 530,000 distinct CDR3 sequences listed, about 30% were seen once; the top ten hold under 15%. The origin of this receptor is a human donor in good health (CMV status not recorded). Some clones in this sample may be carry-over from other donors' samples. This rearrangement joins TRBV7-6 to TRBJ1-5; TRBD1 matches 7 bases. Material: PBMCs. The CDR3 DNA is TGTGCCAGCAGCTTAGCCGGGACAGAAGGTCAGCCCCAGCATTTT. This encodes CASSLAGTEGQPQHF.